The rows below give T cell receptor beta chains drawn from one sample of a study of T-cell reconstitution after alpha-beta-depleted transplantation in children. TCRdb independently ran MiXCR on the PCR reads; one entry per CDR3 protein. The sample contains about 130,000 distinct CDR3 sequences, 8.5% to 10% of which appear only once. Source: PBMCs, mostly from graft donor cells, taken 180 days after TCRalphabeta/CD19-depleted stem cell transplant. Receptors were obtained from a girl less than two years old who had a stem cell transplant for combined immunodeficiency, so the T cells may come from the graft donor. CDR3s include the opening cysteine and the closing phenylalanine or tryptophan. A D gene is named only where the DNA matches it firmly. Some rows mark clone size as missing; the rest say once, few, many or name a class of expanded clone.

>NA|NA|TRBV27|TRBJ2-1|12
TGTGCCAGCAGCCGCTGGGGCAATGAGCAGTTCTTC
CASSRWGNEQFF
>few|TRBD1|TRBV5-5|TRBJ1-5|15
TGTGCCAGCAGCCCGGGGACAGGGTGGGATCAGCCCCAGCATTTT
CASSPGTGWDQPQHF
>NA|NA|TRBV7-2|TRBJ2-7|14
TGTGCCAGCAGCACCTACAGGGTCCCCTACGAGCAGTACTTC
CASSTYRVPYEQYF
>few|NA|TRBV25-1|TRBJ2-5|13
TGTGCCAGCAGTGAATGGGCAGAAGAGACCCAGTACTTC
CASSEWAEETQYF
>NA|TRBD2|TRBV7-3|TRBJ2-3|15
TGTGCCAGCAGCGACAGCCGGGGGGGCACAGATACGCAGTATTTT
CASSDSRGGTDTQYF
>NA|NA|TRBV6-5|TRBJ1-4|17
TGTGCCAGCAGTTACTCGATGCAGTTTACAACTAATGAAAAACTGTTTTTT
CASSYSMQFTTNEKLFF
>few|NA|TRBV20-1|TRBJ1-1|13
TGCAGTGCTAGTGGGCCCATGAACACTGAAGCTTTCTTT
CSASGPMNTEAFF
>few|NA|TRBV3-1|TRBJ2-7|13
TGTGCCAGCAGCCACGGACCAAACTACGAGCAGTACTTC
CASSHGPNYEQYF
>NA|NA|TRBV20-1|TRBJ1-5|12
TGCAGTGCCTCTGACAAAGACCAGCCCCAGCATTTT
CSASDKDQPQHF
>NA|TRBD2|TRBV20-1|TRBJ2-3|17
TGCTGTGCTAGAGATGCCGGGACTAGCGGGGGGACAGATACGCAGTATTTT
CCARDAGTSGGTDTQYF
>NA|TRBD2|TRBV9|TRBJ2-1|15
TGTGCCAGCAGCGCCCAAGCGGGGCGCTACAATGAGCAGTTCTTC
CASSAQAGRYNEQFF
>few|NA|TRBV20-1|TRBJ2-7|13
TGCAGTGCTGCTGGGACATCGACCTACGAGCAGTACTTC
CSAAGTSTYEQYF
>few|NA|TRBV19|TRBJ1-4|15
TGTGCCAGTAGTATAATAGGGAGGACTAATGAAAAACTGTTTTTT
CASSIIGRTNEKLFF
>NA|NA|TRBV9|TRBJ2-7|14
TGTGCCAGCAGCGTAGCGGGGCTCGCAAACCAGCAGTACTTC
CASSVAGLANQQYF
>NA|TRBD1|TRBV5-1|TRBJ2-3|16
TGCGCCAGCAGCTTGGGGGACAGGGAAAGCACAGATACGCAGTATTTT
CASSLGDRESTDTQYF